This T cell receptor (beta chain) was recorded in a study of Ad26.COV2.S vaccination and SARS-CoV-2 variants. The wider study: Intramuscularly, Ad26.COV2.S was given either once or twice, 56 days apart. Study results and limitations: Participants given vaccine showed non-spike TCR breadth similar to that of placebo recipients.

This CDR3 region has 16 residues. The germline CDR1 and CDR2 sequences are SNHLY and FYNNEI. J gave up 6 bases and V 4 bases, and 10 bases lay outside the gene matches. Treatment: some 19 received Ad26.COV2.S at low or high dose, single or two shots; 5 received placebo; per-sample allocation not given. Day 63 following the first vaccine or placebo injection was when the samples were taken. It was Wuhan-strain SARS-CoV-2 spike that the Ad26 vaccine vector expressed. Notes on this clone: The antigen remains unidentified.

Method: immunoSEQ multiplex PCR; TCRdb's copy keeps in-frame clones and lacks some. The sample holds about half a million clones; roughly nine tenths are singletons and the top ten take around 1.6%. This chain connects TRBV2 to TRBJ2-2; 8 bases are shared with TRBD1. The TCR was taken from a person between 18 and 65 years old who received the Ad26.COV2.S COVID-19 vaccine or a placebo. Material: peripheral blood, obtained in a trial of Ad26.COV2.S vaccine versus placebo. CDR3 nucleotides: TGTGCCAGCAGTGGACCAGCAGGGGGCTGGGCCGGGGAGCTGTTTTTT. Its protein product is CASSGPAGGWAGELFF.